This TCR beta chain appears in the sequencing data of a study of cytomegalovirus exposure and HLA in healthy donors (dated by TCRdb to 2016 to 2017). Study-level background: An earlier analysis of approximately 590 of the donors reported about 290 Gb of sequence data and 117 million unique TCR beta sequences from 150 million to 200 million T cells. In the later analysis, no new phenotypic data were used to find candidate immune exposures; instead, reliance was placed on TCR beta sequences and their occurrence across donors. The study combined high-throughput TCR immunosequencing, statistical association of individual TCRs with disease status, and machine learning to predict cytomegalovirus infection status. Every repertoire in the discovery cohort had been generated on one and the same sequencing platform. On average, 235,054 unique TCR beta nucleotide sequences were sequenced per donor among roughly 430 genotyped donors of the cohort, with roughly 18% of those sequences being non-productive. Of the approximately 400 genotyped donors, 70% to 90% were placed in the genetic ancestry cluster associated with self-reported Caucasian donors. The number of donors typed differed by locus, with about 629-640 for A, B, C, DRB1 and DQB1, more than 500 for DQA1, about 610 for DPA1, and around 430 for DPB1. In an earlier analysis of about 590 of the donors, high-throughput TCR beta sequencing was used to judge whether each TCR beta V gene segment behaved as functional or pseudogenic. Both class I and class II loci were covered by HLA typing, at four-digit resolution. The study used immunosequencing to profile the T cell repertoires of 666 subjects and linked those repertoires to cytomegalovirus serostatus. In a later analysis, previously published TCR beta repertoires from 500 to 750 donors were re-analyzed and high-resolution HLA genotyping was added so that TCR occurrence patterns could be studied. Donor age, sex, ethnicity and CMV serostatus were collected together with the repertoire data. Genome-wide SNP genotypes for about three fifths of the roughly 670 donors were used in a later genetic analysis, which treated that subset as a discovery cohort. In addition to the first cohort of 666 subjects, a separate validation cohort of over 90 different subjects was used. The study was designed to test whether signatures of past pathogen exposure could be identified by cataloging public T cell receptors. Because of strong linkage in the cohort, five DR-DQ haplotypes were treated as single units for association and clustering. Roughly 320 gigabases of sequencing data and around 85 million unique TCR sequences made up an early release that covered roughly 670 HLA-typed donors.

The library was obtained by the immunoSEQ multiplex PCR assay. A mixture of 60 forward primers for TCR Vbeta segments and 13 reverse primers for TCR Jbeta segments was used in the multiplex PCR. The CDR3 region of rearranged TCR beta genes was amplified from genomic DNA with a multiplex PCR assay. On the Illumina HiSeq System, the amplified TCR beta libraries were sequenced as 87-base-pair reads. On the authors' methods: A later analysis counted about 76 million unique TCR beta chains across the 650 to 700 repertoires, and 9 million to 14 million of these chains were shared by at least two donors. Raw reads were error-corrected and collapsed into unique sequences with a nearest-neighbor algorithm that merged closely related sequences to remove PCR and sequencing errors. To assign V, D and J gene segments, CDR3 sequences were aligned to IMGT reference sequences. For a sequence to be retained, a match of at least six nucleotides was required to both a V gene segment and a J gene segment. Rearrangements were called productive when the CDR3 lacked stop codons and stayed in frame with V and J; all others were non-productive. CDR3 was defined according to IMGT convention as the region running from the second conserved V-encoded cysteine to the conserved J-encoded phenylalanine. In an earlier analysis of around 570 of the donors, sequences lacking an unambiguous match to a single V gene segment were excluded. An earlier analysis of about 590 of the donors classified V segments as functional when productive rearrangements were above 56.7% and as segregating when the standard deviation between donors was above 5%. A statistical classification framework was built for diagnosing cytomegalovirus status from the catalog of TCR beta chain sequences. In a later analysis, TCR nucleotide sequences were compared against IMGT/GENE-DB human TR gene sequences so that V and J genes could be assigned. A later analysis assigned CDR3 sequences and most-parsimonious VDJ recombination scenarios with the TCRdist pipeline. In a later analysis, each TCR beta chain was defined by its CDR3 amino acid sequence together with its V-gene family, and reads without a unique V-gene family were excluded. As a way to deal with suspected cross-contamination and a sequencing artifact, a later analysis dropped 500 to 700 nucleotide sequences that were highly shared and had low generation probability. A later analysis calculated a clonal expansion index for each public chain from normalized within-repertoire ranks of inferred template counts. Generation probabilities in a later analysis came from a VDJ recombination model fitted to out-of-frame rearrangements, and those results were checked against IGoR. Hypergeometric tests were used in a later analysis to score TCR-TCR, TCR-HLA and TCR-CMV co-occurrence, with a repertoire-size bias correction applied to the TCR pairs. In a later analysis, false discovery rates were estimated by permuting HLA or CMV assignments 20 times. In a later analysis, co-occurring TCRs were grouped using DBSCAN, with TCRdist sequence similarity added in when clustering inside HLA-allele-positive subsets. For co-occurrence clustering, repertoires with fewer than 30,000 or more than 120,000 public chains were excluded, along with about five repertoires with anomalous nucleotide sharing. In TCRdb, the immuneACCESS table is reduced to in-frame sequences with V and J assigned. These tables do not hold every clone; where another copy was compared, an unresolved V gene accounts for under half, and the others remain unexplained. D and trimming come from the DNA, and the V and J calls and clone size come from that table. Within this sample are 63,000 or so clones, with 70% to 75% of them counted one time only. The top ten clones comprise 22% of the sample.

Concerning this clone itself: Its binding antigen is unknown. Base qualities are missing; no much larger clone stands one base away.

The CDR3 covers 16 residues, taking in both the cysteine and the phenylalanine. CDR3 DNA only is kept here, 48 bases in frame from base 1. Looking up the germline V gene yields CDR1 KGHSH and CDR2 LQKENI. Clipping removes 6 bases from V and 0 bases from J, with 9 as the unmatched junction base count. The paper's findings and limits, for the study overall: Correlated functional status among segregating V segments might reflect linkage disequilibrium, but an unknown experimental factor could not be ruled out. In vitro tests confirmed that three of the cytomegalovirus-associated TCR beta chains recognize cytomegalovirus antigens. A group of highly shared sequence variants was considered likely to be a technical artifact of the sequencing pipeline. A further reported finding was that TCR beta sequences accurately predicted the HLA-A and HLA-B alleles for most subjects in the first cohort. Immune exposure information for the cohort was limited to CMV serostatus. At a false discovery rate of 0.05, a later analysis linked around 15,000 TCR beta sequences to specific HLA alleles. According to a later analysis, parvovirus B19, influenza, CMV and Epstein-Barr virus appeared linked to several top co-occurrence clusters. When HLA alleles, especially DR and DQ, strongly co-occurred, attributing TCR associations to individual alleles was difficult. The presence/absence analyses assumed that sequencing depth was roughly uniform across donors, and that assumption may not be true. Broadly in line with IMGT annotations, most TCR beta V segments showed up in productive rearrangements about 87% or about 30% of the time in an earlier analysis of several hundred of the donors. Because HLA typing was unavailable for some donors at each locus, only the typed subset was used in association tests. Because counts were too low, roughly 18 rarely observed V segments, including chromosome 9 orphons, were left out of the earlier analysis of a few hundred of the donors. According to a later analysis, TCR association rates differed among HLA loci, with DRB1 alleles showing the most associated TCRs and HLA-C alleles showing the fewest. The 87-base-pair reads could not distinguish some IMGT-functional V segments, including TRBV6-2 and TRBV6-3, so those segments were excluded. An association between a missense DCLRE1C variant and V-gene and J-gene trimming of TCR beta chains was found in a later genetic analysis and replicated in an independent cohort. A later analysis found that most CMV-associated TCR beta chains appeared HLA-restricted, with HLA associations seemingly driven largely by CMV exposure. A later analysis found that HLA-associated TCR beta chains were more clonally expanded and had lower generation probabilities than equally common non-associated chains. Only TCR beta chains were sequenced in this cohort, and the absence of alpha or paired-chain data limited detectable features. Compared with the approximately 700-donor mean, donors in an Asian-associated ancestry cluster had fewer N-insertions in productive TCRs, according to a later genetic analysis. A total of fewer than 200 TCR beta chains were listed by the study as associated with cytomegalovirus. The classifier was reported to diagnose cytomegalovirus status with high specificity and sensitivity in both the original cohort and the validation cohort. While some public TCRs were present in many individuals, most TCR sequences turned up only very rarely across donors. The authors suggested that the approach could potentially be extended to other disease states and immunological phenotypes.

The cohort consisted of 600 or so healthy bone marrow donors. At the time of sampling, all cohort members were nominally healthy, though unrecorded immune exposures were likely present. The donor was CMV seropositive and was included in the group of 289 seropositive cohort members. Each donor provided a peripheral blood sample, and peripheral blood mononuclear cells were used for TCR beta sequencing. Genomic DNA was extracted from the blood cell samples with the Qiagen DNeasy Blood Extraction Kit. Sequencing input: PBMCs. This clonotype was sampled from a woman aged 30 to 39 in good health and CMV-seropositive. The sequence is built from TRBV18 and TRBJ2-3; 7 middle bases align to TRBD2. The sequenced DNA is TGTGCCAGCTCCCTAGCGGCTTCATCTAGCACAGATACGCAGTATTTT. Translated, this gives CASSLAASSSTDTQYF.